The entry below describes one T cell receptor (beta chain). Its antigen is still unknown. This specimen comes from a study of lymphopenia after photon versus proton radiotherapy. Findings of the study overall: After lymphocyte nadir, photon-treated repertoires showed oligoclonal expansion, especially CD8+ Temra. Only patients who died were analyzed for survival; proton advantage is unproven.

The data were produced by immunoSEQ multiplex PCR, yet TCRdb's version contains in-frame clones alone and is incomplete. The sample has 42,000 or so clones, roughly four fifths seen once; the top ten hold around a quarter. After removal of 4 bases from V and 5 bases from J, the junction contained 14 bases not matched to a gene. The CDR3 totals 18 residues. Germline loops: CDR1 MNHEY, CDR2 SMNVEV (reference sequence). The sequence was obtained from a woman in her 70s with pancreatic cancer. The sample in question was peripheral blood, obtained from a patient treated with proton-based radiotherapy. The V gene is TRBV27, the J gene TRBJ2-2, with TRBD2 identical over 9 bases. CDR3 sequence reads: CASSYTSPLAGATGELFF. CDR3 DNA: TGTGCCAGCAGTTATACCTCGCCTTTAGCGGGAGCTACCGGGGAGCTGTTTTTT.